Each of the 27 T cell receptor beta chains below was sequenced from the same sample in a study of control samples from healthy donors and cancer patients. Assay: immunoSEQ multiplex PCR; the TCRdb copy retains only in-frame clones and omits some. The sample has tens of thousands of clones, roughly 85% seen once; the top ten hold about 6.7%. Sequencing input: PBMCs. Source of these receptors: an older woman with head and neck cancer.

The chain employs TRBV4-3 and TRBJ2-3; D is possibly TRBD1 (6 bases). The germline V gene has CDR1 LGHNA and CDR2 YSLEER. CDR3 length: 14 amino acids. Trimming took off 5 bases at V and 0 bases at J, with 9 bases between the two ends. Here the CDR3 reads CASSDRTSTDTQYF. For the CDR3, the DNA is TGCGCCAGCAGCGACAGGACTAGCACAGATACGCAGTATTTT.

This clone has a single count. The chain joins TRBV13 to TRBJ1-2, with no clear D. The CDR3 has 16 residues. Trimming shortened V by 2 bases and J by 6 bases, and 19 bases separated the two germline ends. Germline V gene lookup returns CDR1 PRHDT and CDR2 FYEKMQ (reference sequence). The DNA for the CDR3 is TGTGCCAGCAGCTTATGGGGATCTGGCCGCAGAGATGGCTACACCTTC. This codes for CASSLWGSGRRDGYTF.

J is TRBJ2-7 and V is TRBV5-1; a weak D match, TRBD1 (6 bases). Trimming cost V 4 bases and J 2 bases, with 13 bases left between them. This CDR3 spans 14 amino acids. Germline CDR1 reads SGHRS; CDR2 reads YFSETQ. CDR3 nucleotides: TGCGCCAGCAGCACAGGACAGCCCCCCTACGAGCAGTACTTC. This gives the protein CASSTGQPPYEQYF.

V gene TRBV25-1 combines with J gene TRBJ2-1; TRBD2 agrees at 10 bases. The ends lost 0 bases at V and 6 bases at J; junction bases unmatched: 11. CDR1 and CDR2 (germline): MGHDK, SYGVNS. This CDR3 comprises 18 residues. DNA of the CDR3: TGTGCCAGCAGTGAATATAGTGTAGGGCTAGCGGGAGCCAATGAGCAGTTCTTC. This encodes CASSEYSVGLAGANEQFF.

The V gene is TRBV2, the J gene TRBJ1-1; D ambiguous. CDR1 is SNHLY, CDR2 FYNNEI, per germline. The V end lost 5 bases, the J end lost 3 bases, and 7 bases lay between the germline ends. This CDR3 is 12 amino acids long. This CDR3 is CASSRRDTEAFF. The CDR3 bases are TGTGCCAGCAGTCGACGGGACACTGAAGCTTTCTTT. Full variable domain (rest looked up from reference TRBV2 and TRBJ1-1): EPEVTQTPSHQVTQMGQEVILRCVPISNHLYFYWYRQILGQKVEFLVSFYNNEISEKSEIFDDQFSVERPDGSNFTLKIRSTKLEDSAMYFCASSRRDTEAFFGQGTRLTVV.

V is TRBV19 and J is TRBJ1-5; D unresolved. V gave up 2 bases and J gave up 0 bases, with 5 bases separating them. Germline loops: CDR1 LNHDA, CDR2 SQIVND (reference sequence). The CDR3 runs to 14 residues. CDR3: CASSITASNQPQHF. CDR3 DNA: TGTGCCAGTAGTATAACAGCTAGCAATCAGCCCCAGCATTTT.

The CDR3 protein is CAWSGGREDTQYF. CDR3 nucleotide sequence: TGTGCCTGGAGTGGCGGGAGGGAAGATACGCAGTATTTT. The chain links TRBV30 to TRBJ2-3; 9 nucleotides align to TRBD2. Germline V gives CDR1 GTSNPN, CDR2 SVGIG (reference sequence). CDR3 size: 13 residues. Trimming removed 1 base from V and 5 bases from J; junction bases left unmatched: 1.

V is TRBV4-1 and J is TRBJ2-2; 9 positions agree with TRBD1. The CDR3 sequence is 18 residues long. The V gene end was trimmed by 2 bases and the J gene end by 4 bases; junction bases not matched to a gene: 11. The germline CDR1 and CDR2 sequences are MGHRA and YSYEKL. This CDR3 is CASSQLDRGSGFTGELFF. CDR3 coding DNA: TGCGCCAGCAGCCAACTGGACAGGGGCAGTGGGTTCACCGGGGAGCTGTTTTTT.

This chain connects TRBV5-1 to TRBJ1-2; the D gene is possibly TRBD1 (6 bases). V was clipped by 1 base and J by 5 bases, with 15 bases between them. CDR1 is SGHRS, CDR2 YFSETQ, per germline. This CDR3 has 15 amino acids. CDR3 residues: CASSLSTTGTYGYTF. The DNA of the CDR3 is TGCGCCAGCAGCTTGTCAACGACAGGTACTTATGGCTACACCTTC.

DNA of the CDR3: TGTGCCAGCAGCCAAGTCGGGGGCGCCTACAATGAGCAGTTCTTC. It is translated as CASSQVGGAYNEQFF. The rearrangement links TRBV14 to TRBJ2-1; D is tentatively TRBD1 or TRBD2 (6 bases each). Germline V gene sequence: CDR1 SGHDN, CDR2 FVKESK. The length of the CDR3 is 15 residues. Trimming took 1 base from V and 2 from J, leaving 9 bases between them.

The chain joins TRBV7-2 to TRBJ2-1, with D perhaps being TRBD1 or TRBD2 (5 bases each). The CDR3 has 13 residues. Trimming stripped 8 bases from V and 6 bases from J, with 14 bases between. Germline V lookup: CDR1 SGHTA, CDR2 FQGNSA. The CDR3: CASGDRQINEQFF. The CDR3 nucleotides read TGTGCCAGCGGGGACCGGCAGATCAATGAGCAGTTCTTC.

This chain links TRBV4-2 with TRBJ2-7; 9 nucleotides align to TRBD1. The CDR3 sequence is 15 residues long. Germline CDR1 is LGHNA and CDR2 is YNFKEQ. The J segment lost 1 base and the V segment lost 4 bases, leaving 5 bases of the junction unmatched. The CDR3 DNA reads as TGTGCCAGCAGCCGCACCGGGACAGGGTCCTACGAGCAGTACTTC. This translates into CASSRTGTGSYEQYF.

The chain is built from TRBV6-5 and TRBJ2-6, with a weak D call TRBD1 (6 bases). Trimming cost V 6 bases and J 2 bases, with 11 bases left between them. This CDR3 region has 15 residues. Germline-derived CDR1 and CDR2 are MNHEY and SVGAGI. CDR3 sequence: CASSLNRAGANVLTF. In DNA, the CDR3 is TGTGCCAGCAGCCTAAACAGGGCTGGGGCCAACGTCCTGACTTTC.

Note on this clone: At one of its ends the junction is not consistent with the germline gene, which may arise from a read error. The chain uses TRBV12-3 or TRBV12-4 and TRBJ1-5; D is possibly TRBD1 (6 bases). This CDR3 contains 13 residues. The DNA for the CDR3 is TGTGCCAGCAGTGTAGCGGACAGTCAGCCCCAGCATTTT. Protein sequence: CASSVADSQPQHF.

The chain joins TRBV12-3 or TRBV12-4 to TRBJ1-1, with 7 bases aligning to TRBD1. V shed 8 bases and J 8 bases; nucleotides not matched to a gene: 5. The CDR3 runs to 11 residues. The CDR3 spells CASRDRKEAFF. The DNA for the CDR3 is TGTGCCAGCCGGGACAGAAAAGAAGCTTTCTTT.

The rearrangement uses TRBV7-2 and TRBJ2-7; 7 nucleotides line up with TRBD1. Germline values: CDR1 SGHTA, CDR2 FQGNSA. The CDR3 consists of 12 residues. V lost 5 bases, J lost 5 bases, and 3 bases stayed unmatched. DNA of the CDR3: TGTGCCAGCAGCCCCGGACAGGACGAGCAGTACTTC. Its translation is CASSPGQDEQYF.

This clone was seen only once. The chain employs TRBV2 and TRBJ2-1, with D possibly TRBD1 on 6 matching bases. The germline gives CDR1 SNHLY, CDR2 FYNNEI. This CDR3 has 16 amino acids. V was clipped by 3 bases and J by 0 bases, with 12 bases between them. The CDR3 sequence: CASSDARGSSYNEQFF. In DNA, the CDR3 is TGTGCCAGCAGTGATGCGAGGGGGAGCTCCTACAATGAGCAGTTCTTC.

V and J are TRBV4-3 and TRBJ2-2; 14 bases line up with TRBD2. The CDR3 sequence is 18 residues long. V lost 0 bases to trimming and J lost 3 bases; unmatched junction nucleotides: 3. CDR1 LGHNA and CDR2 YSLEER come from the germline V gene. The CDR3 nucleotides are TGCGCCAGCAGCCAAGAGGGACTAGCGGGGGTTTACACCGGGGAGCTGTTTTTT. Translation: CASSQEGLAGVYTGELFF.

This clone was seen only a few times. The rearrangement uses TRBV18 and TRBJ2-5, with D possibly being TRBD1 (6 bases). V dropped 8 bases and J dropped 4 bases, with 11 bases sitting between them. There are 12 residues in the CDR3. The germline V gene encodes CDR1 KGHSH and CDR2 LQKENI. The CDR3 reads CASQQGGETQYF. CDR3 nucleotides: TGTGCCAGCCAACAGGGCGGAGAGACCCAGTACTTC.

Here the CDR3 reads CASRHRGTEAFF. CDR3 sequence (DNA): TGTGCCAGCAGACATAGGGGGACTGAAGCTTTCTTT. This chain uses TRBV11-2 with TRBJ1-1, with a weak D call TRBD1 (6 bases). V was shortened by 6 bases and J by 5 bases, with 10 bases between the two germline ends. Germline CDR1 and CDR2: SGHAT and FQNNGV. The CDR3 contains 12 residues.

The rearrangement uses TRBV19 and TRBJ1-2, with 7 bases identical to TRBD1. CDR1 is LNHDA, CDR2 SQIVND, per germline (reference sequence). V dropped 7 bases and J dropped 2; count of bases not matched to a gene: 19. This CDR3 spans 18 amino acids. The CDR3 DNA is TGTGCCAGTACCATGTACCAGCCCCAGGGACAGTTAAACTATGGCTACACCTTC. As protein: CASTMYQPQGQLNYGYTF.

The chain uses TRBV5-1 and TRBJ2-3; 9 bases align to TRBD2. Germline V lookup: CDR1 SGHRS, CDR2 YFSETQ. V was clipped by 3 bases and J by 2 bases; unmatched bases: 13. The CDR3 sequence is 18 residues long. CDR3 protein: CASSSLRPIAGDTDTQYF. The CDR3 region has the DNA TGCGCCAGCAGCTCCCTAAGACCAATAGCGGGGGACACAGATACGCAGTATTTT.

The V and J genes are TRBV20-1 and TRBJ2-7, with 8 nucleotides matching TRBD1. The junction had 3 bases not matched to a gene; V was cut back by 6 bases and J by 5 bases. CDR1 and CDR2 (germline): DFQATT, SNEGSKA (reference sequence). This CDR3 contains 11 residues. CDR3 DNA: TGCAGTGCAACGGGACAGGACGAGCAGTACTTC. Translation: CSATGQDEQYF.

The J gene is TRBJ2-7, the V gene TRBV27, with D tentatively TRBD1 or TRBD2 (5 bases each). The V and J ends lost 6 bases and 0 bases respectively, with 15 bases between them. CDR3 length: 15 amino acids. The germline V gene has CDR1 MNHEY and CDR2 SMNVEV (reference sequence). Written as DNA, the CDR3 is TGTGCCAGCAGGTCTGGGACGGCATACTCCTACGAGCAGTACTTC. It specifies CASRSGTAYSYEQYF.

J is TRBJ1-2 and V is TRBV19; TRBD1 aligns across 8 bases. CDR3 size: 14 residues. CDR1 and CDR2 from the germline V gene are LNHDA and SQIVND (reference sequence). J gave up 3 bases and V 5 bases, and 5 bases lay outside the gene matches. The CDR3, as DNA: TGTGCCAGTAGTCCGGACAGGGTGGACTATGGCTACACCTTC. It specifies CASSPDRVDYGYTF.

The count of this clone is one. The V gene is TRBV5-6, the J gene TRBJ2-5; D gene uncertain. Germline CDR1 is SGHDT and CDR2 is YYEEEE. V was pared by 2 bases and J by 5 bases, with 13 bases between. CDR3 length: 14 amino acids. Written as DNA, the CDR3 is TGTGCCAGCAGCTTCTCGGAGACGAGGGAGACCCAGTACTTC. This translates into CASSFSETRETQYF.

The gene calls are TRBV4-1 and TRBJ1-6, with D perhaps TRBD1 (6 bases). From germline, CDR1 is MGHRA and CDR2 YSYEKL. The CDR3 runs 15 residues. The ends were cut back, 1 base at V and 9 bases at J, with 13 bases in the middle. CDR3 bases: TGCGCCAGCAGCCAAGGGCAGGGGAGAATTTCACCCCTCCACTTT. It specifies CASSQGQGRISPLHF.